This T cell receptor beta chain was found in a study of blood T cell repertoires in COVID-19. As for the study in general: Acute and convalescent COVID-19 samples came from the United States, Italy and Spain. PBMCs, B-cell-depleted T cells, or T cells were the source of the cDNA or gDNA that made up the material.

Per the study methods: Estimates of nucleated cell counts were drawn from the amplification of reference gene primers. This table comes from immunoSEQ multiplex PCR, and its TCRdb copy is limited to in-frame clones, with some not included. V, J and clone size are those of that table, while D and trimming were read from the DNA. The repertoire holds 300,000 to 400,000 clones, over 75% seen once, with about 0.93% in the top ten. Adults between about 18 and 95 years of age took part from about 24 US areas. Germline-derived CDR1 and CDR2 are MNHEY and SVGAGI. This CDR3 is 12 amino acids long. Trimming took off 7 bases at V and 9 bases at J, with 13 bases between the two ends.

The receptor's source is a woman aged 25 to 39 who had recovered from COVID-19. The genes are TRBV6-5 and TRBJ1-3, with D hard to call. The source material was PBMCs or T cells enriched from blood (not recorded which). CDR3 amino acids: CASTPQESTIYF. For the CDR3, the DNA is TGTGCCAGCACCCCCCAGGAAAGCACCATATATTTT.